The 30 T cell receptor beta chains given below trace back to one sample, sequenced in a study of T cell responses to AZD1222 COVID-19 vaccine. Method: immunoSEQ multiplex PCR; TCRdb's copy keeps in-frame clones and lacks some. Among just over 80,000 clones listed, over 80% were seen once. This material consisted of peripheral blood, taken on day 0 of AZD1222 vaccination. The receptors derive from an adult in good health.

For the CDR3, the DNA is TGTGCCAGCAACGGACCTTCACCGTATAATTCACCCCTCCACTTT. Residues: CASNGPSPYNSPLHF. This chain links TRBV6-5 with TRBJ1-6; no reliable D call. The V gene lost 7 bases and the J gene lost 4 bases, with 14 bases spanning the gap. The CDR3 runs 15 residues. Germline lookup yields CDR1 MNHEY and CDR2 SVGAGI.

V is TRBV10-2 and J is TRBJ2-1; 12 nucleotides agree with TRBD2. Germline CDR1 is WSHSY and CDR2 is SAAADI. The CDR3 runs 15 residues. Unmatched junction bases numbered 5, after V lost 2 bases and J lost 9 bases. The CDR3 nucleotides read TGCGCCAGCAGTGAGAGCGCTAGCGGGGGGGGTGAGCAGTTCTTC. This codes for CASSESASGGGEQFF.

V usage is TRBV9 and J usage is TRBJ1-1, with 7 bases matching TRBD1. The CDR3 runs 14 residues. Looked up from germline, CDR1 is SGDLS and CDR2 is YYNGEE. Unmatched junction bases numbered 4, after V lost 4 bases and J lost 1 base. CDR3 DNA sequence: TGTGCCAGCAGCATTGGGGACAGGAACACTGAAGCTTTCTTT. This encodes CASSIGDRNTEAFF.

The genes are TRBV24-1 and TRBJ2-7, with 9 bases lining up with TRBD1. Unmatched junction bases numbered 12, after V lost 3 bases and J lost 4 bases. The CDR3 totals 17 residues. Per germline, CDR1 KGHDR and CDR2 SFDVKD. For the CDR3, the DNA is TGTGCCACCAGTGATCGGGAGGACAGGGGTCCGTCGTACGAGCAGTACTTC. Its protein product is CATSDREDRGPSYEQYF.

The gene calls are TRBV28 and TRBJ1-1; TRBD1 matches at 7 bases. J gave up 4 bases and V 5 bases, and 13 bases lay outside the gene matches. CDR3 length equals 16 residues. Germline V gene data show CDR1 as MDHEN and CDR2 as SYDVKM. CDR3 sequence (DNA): TGTGCCAGCAGTCCCCTCCAGGGGGGATGGGGCACTGAAGCTTTCTTT. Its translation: CASSPLQGGWGTEAFF.

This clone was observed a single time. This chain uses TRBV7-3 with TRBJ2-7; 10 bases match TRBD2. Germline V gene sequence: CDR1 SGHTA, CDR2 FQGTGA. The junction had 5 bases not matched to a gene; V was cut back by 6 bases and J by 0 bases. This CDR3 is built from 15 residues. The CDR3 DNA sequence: TGTGCCAGCAGGTTACTAGCGGGGTCCTCCTACGAGCAGTACTTC. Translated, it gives CASRLLAGSSYEQYF.

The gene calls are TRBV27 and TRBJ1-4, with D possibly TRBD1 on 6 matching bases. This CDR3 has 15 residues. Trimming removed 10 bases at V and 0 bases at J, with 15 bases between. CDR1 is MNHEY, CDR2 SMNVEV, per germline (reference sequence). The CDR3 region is CATLDRFATNEKLFF. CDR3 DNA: TGTGCCACCCTAGACAGGTTTGCAACTAATGAAAAACTGTTTTTT.

CDR3: CASSARALNTEAFF. The CDR3 DNA sequence: TGCGCCAGCAGCGCCAGGGCCTTGAACACTGAAGCTTTCTTT. The J gene is TRBJ1-1, the V gene TRBV5-1; D perhaps matches TRBD1 (5 bases). Looked up from germline, CDR1 is SGHRS and CDR2 is YFSETQ. V was pared by 4 bases and J by 0 bases, with 10 bases between. This CDR3 contains 14 residues.

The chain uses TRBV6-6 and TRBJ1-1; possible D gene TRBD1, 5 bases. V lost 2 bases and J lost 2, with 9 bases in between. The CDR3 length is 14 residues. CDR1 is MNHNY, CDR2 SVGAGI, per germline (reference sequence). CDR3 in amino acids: CASSYRGGNTEAFF. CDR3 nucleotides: TGTGCCAGCAGTTACCGCGGGGGAAACACTGAAGCTTTCTTT.

As DNA, the CDR3 is TGTGCCAGCAGCTTGGGGAGCTCCTACGAGCAGTACTTC. Translating gives CASSLGSSYEQYF. The genes are TRBV5-4 and TRBJ2-7, with D unclear. V was cut by 0 bases and J by 0 bases, with 4 bases left in between. In germline, CDR1 is SGHNT, CDR2 YYREEE (reference sequence). The CDR3 totals 13 residues.

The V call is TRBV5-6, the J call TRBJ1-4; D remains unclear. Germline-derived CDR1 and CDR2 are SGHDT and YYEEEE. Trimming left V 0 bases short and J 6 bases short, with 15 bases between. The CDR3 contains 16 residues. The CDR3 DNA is TGTGCCAGCAGCTTGGCCGCGTTAGGGAAGGATGAAAAACTGTTTTTT. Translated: CASSLAALGKDEKLFF.

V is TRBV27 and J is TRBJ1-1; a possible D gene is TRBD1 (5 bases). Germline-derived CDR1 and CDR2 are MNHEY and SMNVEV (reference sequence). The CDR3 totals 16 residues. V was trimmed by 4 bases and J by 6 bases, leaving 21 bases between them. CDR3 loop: CASSWSGGTFLAEAFF. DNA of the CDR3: TGTGCCAGCAGTTGGTCCGGGGGTACCTTTTTGGCTGAAGCTTTCTTT.

The CDR3 sequence is CASSSRRYLYTF. CDR3 bases: TGTGCCAGCAGTTCCCGGCGGTACTTGTACACCTTC. This chain connects TRBV25-1 to TRBJ1-2; D unclear. The CDR3 covers 12 residues. V lost 5 bases to trimming and J lost 11 bases, with 15 bases between them. Germline V CDR1 and CDR2: MGHDK, SYGVNS.

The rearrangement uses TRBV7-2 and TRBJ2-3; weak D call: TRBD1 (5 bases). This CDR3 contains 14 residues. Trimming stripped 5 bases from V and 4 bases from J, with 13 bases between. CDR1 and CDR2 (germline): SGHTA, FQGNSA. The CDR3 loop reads CASSPGQPPDTQYF. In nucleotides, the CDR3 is TGTGCCAGCAGCCCTGGACAACCGCCAGATACGCAGTATTTT. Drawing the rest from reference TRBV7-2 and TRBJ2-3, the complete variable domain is GAGVSQSPSNKVTEKGKDVELRCDPISGHTALYWYRQSLGQGLEFLIYFQGNSAPDKSGLPSDRFSAERTGGSVSTLTIQRTQQEDSAVYLCASSPGQPPDTQYFGPGTRLTVL.

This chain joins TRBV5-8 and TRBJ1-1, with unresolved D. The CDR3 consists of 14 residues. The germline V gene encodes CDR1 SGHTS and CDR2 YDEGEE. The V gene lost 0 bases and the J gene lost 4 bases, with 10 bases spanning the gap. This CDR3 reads CASSLAPGFTEAFF. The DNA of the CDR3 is TGTGCCAGCAGCTTGGCCCCGGGATTCACTGAAGCTTTCTTT.

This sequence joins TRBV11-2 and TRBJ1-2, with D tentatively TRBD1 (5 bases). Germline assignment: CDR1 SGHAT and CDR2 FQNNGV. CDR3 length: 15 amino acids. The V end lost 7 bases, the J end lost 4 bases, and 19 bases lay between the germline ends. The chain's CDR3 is CASTPVEGWSYGYTF. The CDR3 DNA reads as TGTGCCAGCACCCCGGTCGAGGGGTGGAGCTATGGCTACACCTTC.

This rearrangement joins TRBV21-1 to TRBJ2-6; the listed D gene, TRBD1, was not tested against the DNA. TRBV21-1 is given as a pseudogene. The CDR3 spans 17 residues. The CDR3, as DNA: TGTGCCAGCAGCAAGGGACAGGGGGCGCGAGGGGCCAACGTCCTGACTTTC. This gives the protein CASSKGQGARGANVLTF.

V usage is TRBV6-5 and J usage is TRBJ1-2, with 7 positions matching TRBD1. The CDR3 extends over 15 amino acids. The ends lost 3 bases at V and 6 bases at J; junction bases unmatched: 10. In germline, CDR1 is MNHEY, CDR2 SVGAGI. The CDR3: CASSYGGQVEDGYTF. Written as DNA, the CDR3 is TGTGCCAGCAGTTATGGCGGACAGGTAGAGGATGGCTACACCTTC.

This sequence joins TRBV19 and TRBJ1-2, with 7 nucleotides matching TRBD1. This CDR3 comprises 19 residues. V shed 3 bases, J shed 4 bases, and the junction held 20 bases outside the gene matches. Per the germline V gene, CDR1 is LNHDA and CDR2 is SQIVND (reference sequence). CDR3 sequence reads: CASSIPIRQGSSGGYGYTF. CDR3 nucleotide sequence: TGTGCCAGTAGTATCCCCATCCGACAGGGATCGAGTGGGGGCTATGGCTACACCTTC.

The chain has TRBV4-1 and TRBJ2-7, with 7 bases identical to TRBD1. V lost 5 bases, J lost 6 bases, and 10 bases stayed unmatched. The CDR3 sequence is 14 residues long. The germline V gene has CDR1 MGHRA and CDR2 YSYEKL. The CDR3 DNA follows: TGCGCCAGCAGCGCTAAGGGGGCAGGAATCGAGCAGTACTTC. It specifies CASSAKGAGIEQYF.

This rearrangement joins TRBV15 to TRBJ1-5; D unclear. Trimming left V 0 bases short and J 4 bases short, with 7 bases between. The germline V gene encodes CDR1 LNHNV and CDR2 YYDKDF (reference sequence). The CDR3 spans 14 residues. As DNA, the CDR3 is TGTGCCACCAGCAGAGACACGGGTAATCAGCCCCAGCATTTT. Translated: CATSRDTGNQPQHF.

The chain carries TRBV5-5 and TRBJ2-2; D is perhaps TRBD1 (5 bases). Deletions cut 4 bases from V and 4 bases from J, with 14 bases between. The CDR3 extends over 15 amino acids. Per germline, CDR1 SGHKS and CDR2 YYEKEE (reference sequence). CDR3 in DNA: TGTGCCAGCAGCATCAGGGTTTTCAGCACCGGGGAGCTGTTTTTT. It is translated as CASSIRVFSTGELFF.

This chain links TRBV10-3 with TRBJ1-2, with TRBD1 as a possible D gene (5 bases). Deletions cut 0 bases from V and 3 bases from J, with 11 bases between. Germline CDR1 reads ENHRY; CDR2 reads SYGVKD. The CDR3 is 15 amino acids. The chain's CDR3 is CAISESRDSDYGYTF. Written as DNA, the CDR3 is TGTGCCATCAGTGAGTCACGTGACAGCGACTATGGCTACACCTTC.

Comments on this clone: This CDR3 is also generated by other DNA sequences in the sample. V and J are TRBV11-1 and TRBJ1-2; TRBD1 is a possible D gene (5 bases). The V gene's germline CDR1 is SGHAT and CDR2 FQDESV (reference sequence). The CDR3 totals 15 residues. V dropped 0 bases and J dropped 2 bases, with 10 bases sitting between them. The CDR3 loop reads CASSLARSGNYGYTF. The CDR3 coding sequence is TGTGCCAGCAGCTTAGCGCGGTCAGGGAACTATGGCTACACCTTC. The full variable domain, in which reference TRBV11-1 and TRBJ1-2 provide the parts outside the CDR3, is EAEVAQSPRYKITEKSQAVAFWCDPISGHATLYWYRQILGQGPELLVQFQDESVVDDSQLPKDRFSAERLKGVDSTLKIQPAELGDSAMYLCASSLARSGNYGYTFGSGTRLTVV.

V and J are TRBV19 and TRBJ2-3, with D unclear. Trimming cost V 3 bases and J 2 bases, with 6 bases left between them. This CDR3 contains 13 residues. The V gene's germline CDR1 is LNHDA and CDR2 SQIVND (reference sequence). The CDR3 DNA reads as TGTGCCAGTAGTATTATGGACACAGATACGCAGTATTTT. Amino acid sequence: CASSIMDTDTQYF.

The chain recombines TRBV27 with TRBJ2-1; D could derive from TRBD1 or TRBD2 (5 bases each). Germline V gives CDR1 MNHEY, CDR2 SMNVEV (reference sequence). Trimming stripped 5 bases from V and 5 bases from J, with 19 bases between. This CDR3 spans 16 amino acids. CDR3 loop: CASSPLRAAGHNEQFF. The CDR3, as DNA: TGTGCCAGCAGTCCCCTCAGGGCGGCGGGTCACAATGAGCAGTTCTTC.

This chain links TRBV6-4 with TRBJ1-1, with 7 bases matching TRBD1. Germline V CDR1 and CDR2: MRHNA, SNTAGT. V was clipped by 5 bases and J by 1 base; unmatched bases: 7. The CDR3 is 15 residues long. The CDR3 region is CASSPNRGRNTEAFF. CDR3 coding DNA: TGTGCCAGCAGTCCAAACAGGGGTCGGAACACTGAAGCTTTCTTT.

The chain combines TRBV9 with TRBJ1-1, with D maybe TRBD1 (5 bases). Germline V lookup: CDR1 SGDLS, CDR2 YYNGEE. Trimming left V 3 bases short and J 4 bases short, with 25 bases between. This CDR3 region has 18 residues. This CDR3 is CASSAQPGDLQRSTEAFF. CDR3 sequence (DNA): TGTGCCAGCAGCGCCCAACCCGGGGACCTACAGCGGAGCACTGAAGCTTTCTTT.

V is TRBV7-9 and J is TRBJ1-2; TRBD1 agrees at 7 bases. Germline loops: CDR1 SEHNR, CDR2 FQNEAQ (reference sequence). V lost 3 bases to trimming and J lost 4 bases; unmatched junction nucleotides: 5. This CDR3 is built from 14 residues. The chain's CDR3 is CASSFAGQAYGYTF. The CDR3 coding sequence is TGTGCCAGCAGCTTCGCCGGACAGGCCTATGGCTACACCTTC. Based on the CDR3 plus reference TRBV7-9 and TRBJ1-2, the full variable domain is DTGVSQNPRHKITKRGQNVTFRCDPISEHNRLYWYRQTLGQGPEFLTYFQNEAQLEKSRLLSDRFSAERPKGSFSTLEIQRTEQGDSAMYLCASSFAGQAYGYTFGSGTRLTVV.

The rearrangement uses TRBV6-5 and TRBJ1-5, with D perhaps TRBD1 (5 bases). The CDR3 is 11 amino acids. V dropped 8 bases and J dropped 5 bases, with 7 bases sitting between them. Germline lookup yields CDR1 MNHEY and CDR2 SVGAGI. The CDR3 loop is CASGGYQPQHF. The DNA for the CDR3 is TGTGCCAGCGGGGGTTATCAGCCCCAGCATTTT.